A selection of T cell receptor beta chains follows, all from one sample in a study of shared clonotypes between healthy human individuals. Produced via immunoSEQ multiplex PCR; TCRdb's table is partial and in-frame only. The sample has roughly 1,500,000 clones, roughly 98% seen once. The sample taken for sequencing was naive CD4+ T cells sorted from blood. The receptors derive from a man aged 25 to 40 in good health. Each CDR3 is given with its conserved first and last residue. A D gene is named only where the DNA matches it firmly.

CDR3: CASSFQSWDTEAFF; length: 14; D: NA; V: TRBV7-2
CDR3: CASSLEQPAYNEQFF; length: 15; D: NA; V: TRBV5-1
CDR3: CASSEAEGQETQYF; length: 14; D: NA; V: TRBV2
CDR3: CASSLTLILGRQPQHF; length: 16; D: NA; V: TRBV28
CDR3: CASSFGLAGGLAHEQYF; length: 17; D: TRBD2; V: TRBV9
CDR3: CASSGNRGNSGNTIYF; length: 16; D: TRBD1; V: TRBV7-9
CDR3: CAISGGEGTVLPYEQYF; length: 17; D: NA; V: TRBV10-3
CDR3: CASSLAQGRTGELFF; length: 15; D: NA; V: TRBV7-9
CDR3: CASSHRGVISGNTIYF; length: 16; D: NA; V: TRBV18
CDR3: CASSQEGSQPQHF; length: 13; D: NA; V: TRBV4-1
CDR3: CASSQDLPGAYGYTF; length: 15; D: NA; V: TRBV4-3
CDR3: CASSFSTGGQPQHF; length: 14; D: TRBD1; V: TRBV5-1
CDR3: CASSGATGDSYGYTF; length: 15; D: TRBD1; V: TRBV2
CDR3: CASSLSGSSDTQYF; length: 14; D: NA; V: TRBV7-8
CDR3: CASSPMTGIGETQYF; length: 15; D: TRBD1; V: TRBV7-6
CDR3: CASSLKPNYEQYF; length: 13; D: NA; V: TRBV13
CDR3: CSVAPGGPGDTQYF; length: 14; D: NA; V: TRBV29-1
CDR3: CASSDPAGRTNEQFF; length: 15; D: NA; V: TRBV2
CDR3: CASSVGGNSYEQYF; length: 14; D: NA; V: TRBV9
CDR3: CAISEGAGTSGGGYTF; length: 16; D: NA; V: TRBV10-3
CDR3: CSAVTGTQYF; length: 10; D: NA; V: TRBV20-1
CDR3: CASSGPGQGFGEQFF; length: 15; D: TRBD1; V: TRBV9
CDR3: CASSLLGITTGAYNEQFF; length: 18; D: NA; V: TRBV7-6
CDR3: CASSLASGSSDTQYF; length: 15; D: NA; V: TRBV7-9
CDR3: CASSFVGGLALTGELFF; length: 17; D: NA; V: TRBV5-1
CDR3: CSVNSGGDTQYF; length: 12; D: TRBD2; V: TRBV29-1
CDR3: CASSRFMGSSEQYF; length: 14; D: NA; V: TRBV4-1
CDR3: CASRTFGGVIETQYF; length: 15; D: NA; V: TRBV2
CDR3: CATLTDSLRDIQYF; length: 14; D: NA; V: TRBV6-1
CDR3: CASSLLGTSNTGELFF; length: 16; D: NA; V: TRBV7-2
CDR3: CASSLAQESGYTF; length: 13; D: NA; V: TRBV5-1
CDR3: CASSLGTSGRVNEQFF; length: 16; D: TRBD2; V: TRBV7-8
CDR3: CASSPRLAGGGNEQFF; length: 16; D: TRBD2; V: TRBV5-1
CDR3: CASSLLGQENTEAFF; length: 15; D: TRBD1; V: TRBV28
CDR3: CATSRDLGNTIYF; length: 13; D: NA; V: TRBV15
CDR3: CASSLTGGTSGNTIYF; length: 16; D: TRBD1; V: TRBV2
CDR3: CATSKWDQPQHF; length: 12; D: NA; V: TRBV19
CDR3: CASSRTDGNYGYTF; length: 14; D: NA; V: TRBV5-1
CDR3: CASTSPPRAGTRQETQYF; length: 18; D: TRBD2; V: TRBV28
CDR3: CASSAPGQGLADTQYF; length: 16; D: TRBD1; V: TRBV9